The entry below describes one T cell receptor beta chain. Antigen specificity is unknown. Indicated treatment: about 20 received Ad26.COV2.S at low or high dose, single or two shots; 5 received placebo; per-sample allocation not given. Sampling was done on day 63 after the first vaccine or placebo injection. These data come from a study of Ad26.COV2.S vaccination and SARS-CoV-2 variants. Study context: Vaccine-arm donor from the placebo-controlled COV1001 Ad26.COV2.S trial. General study results and limits: Total T cell responses were possibly underestimated by TCR breadth and depth analyses.

Only in-frame clones appear in the TCRdb table, and some are missing; sequencing was by immunoSEQ multiplex PCR. Altogether roughly 510,000 clones are present, 70% to 90% being singletons, with the ten largest covering roughly 13%. The ends were cut back, 1 base at V and 4 bases at J, with 8 bases in the middle. The length of the CDR3 is 14 residues. CDR1 and CDR2 (germline): LGHNA, YNFKEQ. V is TRBV4-2 and J is TRBJ1-5; D is undetermined. This TCR was recovered from a person between 18 and 65 years old who received the Ad26.COV2.S COVID-19 vaccine or a placebo. Sequencing used peripheral blood, obtained in a trial of Ad26.COV2.S vaccine versus placebo. The CDR3 region has the DNA TGTGCCAGCAGCCAAGGGGAGGCTAATCAGCCCCAGCATTTT. Translated: CASSQGEANQPQHF.